This T cell receptor beta chain emerged from a study of glioma-infiltrating T cells. Whole-study findings and limits: Tissue-blood divergence was below expectation in non-neoplastic patients, above in gliomas.

The CDR3 length is 15 residues. Germline CDR1 and CDR2: LNHDA and SQIVND (reference sequence). Between the trimmed V and J ends, which lost 4 bases and 0 bases, there was a span of 12 bases. TCR alpha and beta CDR3 regions were amplified from RNA using iRepertoire nested multiplex PCR. Using its own MiXCR run on the multiplex PCR reads, TCRdb lists one record per CDR3 protein. The sample has approximately 100,000 distinct CDR3 sequences, about 25% seen once. This clonotype was counted only a few times. Its antigen is unidentified. What was sequenced was glioma tissue, nonneoplastic brain tissue, or PBMCs (not recorded which). This TCR was sampled from a human donor with low-grade glioma or glioblastoma, undergoing nonglioma brain surgery, or in good health (not recorded which). The chain couples TRBV19 to TRBJ1-2; the D is unclear. The CDR3 coding sequence is TGTGCCAGTAGTACCGGACCGCGAGCTAACTATGGCTACACCTTC. It translates to CASSTGPRANYGYTF.